This T cell receptor beta chain is from a study of identical twins. Trimming took off 8 bases at V and 2 bases at J, with 13 bases between the two ends. The CDR3 consists of 14 residues. Germline values: CDR1 MNHNS, CDR2 SASEGT. To note about this clonotype: Its antigen remains unidentified.

Whole-study findings and limits: The authors drew conclusions from cross-sectional statistical analysis rather than following the same donors.

TCRdb reprocessed the 5' RACE reads via MiXCR and lists one record per CDR3 protein. The sample lists 600,000 to 800,000 distinct CDR3 sequences; about 20% were seen once. This sample also belongs to another study, concerning T cells expressing NK-cell markers. As that study records: The sequencing cohort of eight donors included seven HCMV-seropositive individuals and one seronegative individual.

The TCR sequence derives from a young woman in good health. Sequenced sample: PBMCs. The chain couples TRBV6-1 to TRBJ2-1; D gene ambiguous. CDR3 residues: CASRDLDPYNEQFF. The CDR3 DNA is TGTGCCAGCCGCGACCTTGATCCCTACAATGAGCAGTTCTTC.